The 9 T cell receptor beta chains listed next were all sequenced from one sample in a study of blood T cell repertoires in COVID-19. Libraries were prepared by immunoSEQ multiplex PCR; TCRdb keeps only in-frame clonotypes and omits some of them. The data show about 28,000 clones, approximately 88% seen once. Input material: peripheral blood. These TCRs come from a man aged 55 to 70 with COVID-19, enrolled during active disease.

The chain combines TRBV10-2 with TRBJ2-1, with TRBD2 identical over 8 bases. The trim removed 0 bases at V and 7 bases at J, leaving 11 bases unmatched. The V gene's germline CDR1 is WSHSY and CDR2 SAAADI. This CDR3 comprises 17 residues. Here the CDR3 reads CASSESVIAGIGNEQFF. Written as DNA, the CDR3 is TGCGCCAGCAGTGAGTCGGTAATAGCGGGAATAGGAAATGAGCAGTTCTTC.

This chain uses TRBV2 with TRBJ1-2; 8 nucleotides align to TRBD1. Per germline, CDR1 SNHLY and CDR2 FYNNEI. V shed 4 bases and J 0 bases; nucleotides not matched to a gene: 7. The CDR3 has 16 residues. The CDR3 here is CASSGQGRDSNYGYTF. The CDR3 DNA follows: TGTGCCAGCAGTGGACAGGGGCGTGATTCTAACTATGGCTACACCTTC.

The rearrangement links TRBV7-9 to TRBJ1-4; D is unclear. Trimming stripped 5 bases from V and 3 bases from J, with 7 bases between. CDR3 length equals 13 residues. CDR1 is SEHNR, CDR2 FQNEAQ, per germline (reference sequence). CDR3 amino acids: CASSPRANEKLFF. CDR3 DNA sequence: TGTGCCAGCAGCCCTCGGGCTAATGAAAAACTGTTTTTT.

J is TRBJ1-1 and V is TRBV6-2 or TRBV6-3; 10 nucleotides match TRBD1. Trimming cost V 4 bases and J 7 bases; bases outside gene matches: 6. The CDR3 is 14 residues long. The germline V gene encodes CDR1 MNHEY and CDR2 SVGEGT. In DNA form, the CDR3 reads TGTGCCAGCAGTTCGAGACAGGGGGCCAGTGAAGCTTTCTTT. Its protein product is CASSSRQGASEAFF.

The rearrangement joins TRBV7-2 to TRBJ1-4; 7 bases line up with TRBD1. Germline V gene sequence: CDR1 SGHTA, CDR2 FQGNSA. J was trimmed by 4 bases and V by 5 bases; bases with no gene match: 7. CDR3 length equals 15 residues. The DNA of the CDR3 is TGTGCCAGCAGCCTAGAGACAGGGTTTAATGAAAAACTGTTTTTT. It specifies CASSLETGFNEKLFF.

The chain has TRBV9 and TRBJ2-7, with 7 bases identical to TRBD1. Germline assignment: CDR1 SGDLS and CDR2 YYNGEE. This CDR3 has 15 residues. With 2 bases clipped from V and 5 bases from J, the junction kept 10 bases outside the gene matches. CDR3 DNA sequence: TGTGCCAGCAGCGTCACGAACAGGGGTTCGGACGAGCAGTACTTC. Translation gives CASSVTNRGSDEQYF.

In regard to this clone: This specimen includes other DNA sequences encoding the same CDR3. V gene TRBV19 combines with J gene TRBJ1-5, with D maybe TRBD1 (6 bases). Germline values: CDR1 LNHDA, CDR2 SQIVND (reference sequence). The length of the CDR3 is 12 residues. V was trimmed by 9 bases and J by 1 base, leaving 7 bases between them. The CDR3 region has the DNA TGTGCCAGCAGGGGAAGCAATCAGCCCCAGCATTTT. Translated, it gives CASRGSNQPQHF.

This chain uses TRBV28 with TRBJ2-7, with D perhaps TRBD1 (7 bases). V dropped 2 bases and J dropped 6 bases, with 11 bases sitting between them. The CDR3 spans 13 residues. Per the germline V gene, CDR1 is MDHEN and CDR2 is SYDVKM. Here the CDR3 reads CASSLGGGGEQYF. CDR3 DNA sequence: TGTGCCAGCAGTTTAGGAGGGGGCGGCGAGCAGTACTTC.

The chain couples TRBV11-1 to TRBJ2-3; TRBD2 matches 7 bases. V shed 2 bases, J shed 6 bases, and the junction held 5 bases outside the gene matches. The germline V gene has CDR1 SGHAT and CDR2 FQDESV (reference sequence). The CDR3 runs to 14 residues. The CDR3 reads CASSLLGGFDTQYF. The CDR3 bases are TGTGCCAGCAGCTTATTGGGAGGGTTTGATACGCAGTATTTT. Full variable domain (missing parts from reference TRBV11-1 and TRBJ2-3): EAEVAQSPRYKITEKSQAVAFWCDPISGHATLYWYRQILGQGPELLVQFQDESVVDDSQLPKDRFSAERLKGVDSTLKIQPAELGDSAMYLCASSLLGGFDTQYFGPGTRLTVL.